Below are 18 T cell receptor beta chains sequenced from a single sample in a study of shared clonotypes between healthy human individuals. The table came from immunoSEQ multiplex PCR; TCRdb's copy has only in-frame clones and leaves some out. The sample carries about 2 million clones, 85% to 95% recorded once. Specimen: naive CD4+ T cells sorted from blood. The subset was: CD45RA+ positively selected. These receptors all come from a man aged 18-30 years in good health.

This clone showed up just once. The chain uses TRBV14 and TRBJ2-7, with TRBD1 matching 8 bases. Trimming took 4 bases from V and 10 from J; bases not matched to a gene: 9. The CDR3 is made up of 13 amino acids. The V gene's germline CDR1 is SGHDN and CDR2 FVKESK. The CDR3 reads CASSPPGGLGQYF. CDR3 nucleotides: TGTGCCAGCAGCCCACCAGGGGGCCTCGGACAGTACTTC. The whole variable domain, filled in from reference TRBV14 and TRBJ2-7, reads EAGVTQFPSHSVIEKGQTVTLRCDPISGHDNLYWYRRVMGKEIKFLLHFVKESKQDESGMPNNRFLAERTGGTYSTLKVQPAELEDSGVYFCASSPPGGLGQYFGPGTRLTVT.

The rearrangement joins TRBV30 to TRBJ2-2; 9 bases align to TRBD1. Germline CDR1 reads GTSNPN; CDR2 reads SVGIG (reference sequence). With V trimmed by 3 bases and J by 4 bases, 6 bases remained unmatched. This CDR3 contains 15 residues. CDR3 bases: TGTGCCTGGAGCCTCCGGGACAGGGCCACCGGGGAGCTGTTTTTT. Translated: CAWSLRDRATGELFF.

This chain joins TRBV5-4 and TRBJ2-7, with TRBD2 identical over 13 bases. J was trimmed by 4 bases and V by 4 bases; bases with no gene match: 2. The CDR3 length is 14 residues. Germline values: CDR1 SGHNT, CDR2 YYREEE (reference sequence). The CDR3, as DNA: TGTGCCAGCAGCAAGACTAGCGGGAGGTACGAGCAGTACTTC. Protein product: CASSKTSGRYEQYF. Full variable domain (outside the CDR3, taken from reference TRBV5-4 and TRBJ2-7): ETGVTQSPTHLIKTRGQQVTLRCSSQSGHNTVSWYQQALGQGPQFIFQYYREEENGRGNFPPRFSGLQFPNYSSELNVNALELDDSALYLCASSKTSGRYEQYFGPGTRLTVT.

The chain's CDR3 is CASSLDPGTGGETQYF. CDR3 DNA sequence: TGTGCCAGCAGCTTGGATCCCGGGACAGGGGGAGAGACCCAGTACTTC. The rearrangement uses TRBV5-6 and TRBJ2-5; 11 positions match TRBD1. The germline gives CDR1 SGHDT, CDR2 YYEEEE. The V segment lost 0 bases and the J segment 4 bases; nucleotides outside the gene matches: 5. This CDR3 contains 16 residues.

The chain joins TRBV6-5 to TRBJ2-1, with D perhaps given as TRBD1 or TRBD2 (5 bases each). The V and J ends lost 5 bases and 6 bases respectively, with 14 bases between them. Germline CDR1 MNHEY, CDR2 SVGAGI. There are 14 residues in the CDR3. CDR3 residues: CASSPWGIPNEQFF. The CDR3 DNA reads TGTGCCAGCAGTCCCTGGGGGATACCCAATGAGCAGTTCTTC.

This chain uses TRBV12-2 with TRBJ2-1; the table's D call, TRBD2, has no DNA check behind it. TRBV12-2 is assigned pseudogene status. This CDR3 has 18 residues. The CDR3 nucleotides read TGTGCAGGTCGCTTCTTCCTGGGACTAGCGGGTACGGTCAATGAGCAGTTCTTC. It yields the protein CAGRFFLGLAGTVNEQFF.

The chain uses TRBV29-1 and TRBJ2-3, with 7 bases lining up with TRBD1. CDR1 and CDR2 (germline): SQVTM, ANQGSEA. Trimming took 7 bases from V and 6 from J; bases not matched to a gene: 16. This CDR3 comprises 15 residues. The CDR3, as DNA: TGCAGCGCACCGGGACAGCTCACGAGTCCGGATACGCAGTATTTT. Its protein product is CSAPGQLTSPDTQYF.

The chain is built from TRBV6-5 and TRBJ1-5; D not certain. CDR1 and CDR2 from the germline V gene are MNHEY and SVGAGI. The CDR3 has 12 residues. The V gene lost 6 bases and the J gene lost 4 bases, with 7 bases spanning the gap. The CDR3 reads CASRSENQPQHF. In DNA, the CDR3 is TGTGCCAGCAGGTCAGAGAATCAGCCCCAGCATTTT.

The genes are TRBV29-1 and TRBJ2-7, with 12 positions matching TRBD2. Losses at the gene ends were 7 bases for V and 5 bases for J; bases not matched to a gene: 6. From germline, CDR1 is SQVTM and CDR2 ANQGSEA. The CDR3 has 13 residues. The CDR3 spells CSGRLAGVHEQYF. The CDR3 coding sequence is TGCAGCGGGCGACTAGCGGGGGTTCACGAGCAGTACTTC.

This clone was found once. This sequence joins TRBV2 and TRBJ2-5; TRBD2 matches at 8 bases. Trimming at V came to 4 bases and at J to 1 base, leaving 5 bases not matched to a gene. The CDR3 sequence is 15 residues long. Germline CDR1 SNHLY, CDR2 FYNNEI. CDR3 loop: CASSVKRGSQETQYF. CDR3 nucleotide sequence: TGTGCCAGCAGTGTAAAGCGGGGGAGCCAAGAGACCCAGTACTTC.

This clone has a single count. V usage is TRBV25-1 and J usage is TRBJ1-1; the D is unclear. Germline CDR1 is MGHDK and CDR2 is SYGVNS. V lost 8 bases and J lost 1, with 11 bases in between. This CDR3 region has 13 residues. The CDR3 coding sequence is TGTGCCAGCCTGGAGGGCCCGAACACTGAAGCTTTCTTT. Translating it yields CASLEGPNTEAFF.

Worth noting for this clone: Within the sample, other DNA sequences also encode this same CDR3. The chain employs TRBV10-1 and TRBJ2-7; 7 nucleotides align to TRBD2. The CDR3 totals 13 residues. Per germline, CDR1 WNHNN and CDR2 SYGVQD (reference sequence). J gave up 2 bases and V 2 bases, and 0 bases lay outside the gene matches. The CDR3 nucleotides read TGCGCCAGCAGTGAGGGGGGGGCCTACGAGCAGTACTTC. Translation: CASSEGGAYEQYF.

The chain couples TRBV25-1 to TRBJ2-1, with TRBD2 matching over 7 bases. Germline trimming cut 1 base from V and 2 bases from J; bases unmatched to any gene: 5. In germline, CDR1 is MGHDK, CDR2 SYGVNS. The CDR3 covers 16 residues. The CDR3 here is CASSESGTTAYNEQFF. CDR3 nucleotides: TGTGCCAGCAGTGAATCCGGGACTACCGCCTACAATGAGCAGTTCTTC. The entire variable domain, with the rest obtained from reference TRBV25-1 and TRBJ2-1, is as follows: EADIYQTPRYLVIGTGKKITLECSQTMGHDKMYWYQQDPGMELHLIHYSYGVNSTEKGDLSSESTVSRIRTEHFPLTLESARPSHTSQYLCASSESGTTAYNEQFFGPGTRLTVL.

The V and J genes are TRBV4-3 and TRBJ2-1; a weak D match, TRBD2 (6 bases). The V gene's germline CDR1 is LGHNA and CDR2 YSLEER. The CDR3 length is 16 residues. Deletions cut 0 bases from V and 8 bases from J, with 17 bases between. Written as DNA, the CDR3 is TGCGCCAGCAGCCAAGATCGACACAAAGCGGGCTATGAGCAGTTCTTC. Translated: CASSQDRHKAGYEQFF.

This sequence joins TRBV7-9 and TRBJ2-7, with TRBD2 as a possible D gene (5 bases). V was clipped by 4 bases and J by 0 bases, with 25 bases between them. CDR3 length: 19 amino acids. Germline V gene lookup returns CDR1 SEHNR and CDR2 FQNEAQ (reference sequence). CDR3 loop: CASSSSGMRQPTNSYEQYF. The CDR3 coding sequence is TGTGCCAGCAGCTCTTCCGGGATGAGGCAGCCGACCAACTCCTACGAGCAGTACTTC.

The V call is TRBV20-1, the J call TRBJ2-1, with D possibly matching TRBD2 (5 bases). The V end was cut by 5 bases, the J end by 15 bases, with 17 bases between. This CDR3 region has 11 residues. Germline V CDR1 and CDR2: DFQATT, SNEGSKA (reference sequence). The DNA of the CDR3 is TGCAGTGCTGTAACTAGGCACGGGTGGTTCTTC. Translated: CSAVTRHGWFF.

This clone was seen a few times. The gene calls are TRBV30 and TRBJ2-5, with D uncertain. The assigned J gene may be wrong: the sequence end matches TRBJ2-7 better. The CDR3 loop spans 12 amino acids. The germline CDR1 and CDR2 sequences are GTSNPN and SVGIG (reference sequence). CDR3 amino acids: CAWGRPSYEQYF. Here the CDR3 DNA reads TGTGCCTGGGGAAGACCCAGCTACGAGCAGTACTTC.

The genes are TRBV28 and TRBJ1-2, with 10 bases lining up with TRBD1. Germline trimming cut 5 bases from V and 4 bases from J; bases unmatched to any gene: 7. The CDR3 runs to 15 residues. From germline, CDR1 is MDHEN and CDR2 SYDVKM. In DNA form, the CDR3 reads TGTGCCAGCAGTCTCCCGGGACAGGGGTCCTATGGCTACACCTTC. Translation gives CASSLPGQGSYGYTF.